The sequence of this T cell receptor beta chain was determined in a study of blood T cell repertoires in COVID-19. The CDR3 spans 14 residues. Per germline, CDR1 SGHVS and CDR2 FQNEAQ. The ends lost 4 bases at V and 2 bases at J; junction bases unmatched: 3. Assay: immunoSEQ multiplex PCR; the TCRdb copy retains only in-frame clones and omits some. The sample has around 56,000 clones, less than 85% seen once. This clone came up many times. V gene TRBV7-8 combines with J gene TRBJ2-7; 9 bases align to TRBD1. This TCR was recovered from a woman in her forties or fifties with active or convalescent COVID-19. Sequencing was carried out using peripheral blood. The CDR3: CASSYGTGTYEQYF. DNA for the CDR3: TGTGCCAGCAGCTACGGGACAGGGACCTACGAGCAGTACTTC. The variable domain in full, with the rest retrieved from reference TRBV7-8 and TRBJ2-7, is GAGVSQSPRYKVAKRGQDVALRCDPISGHVSLFWYQQALGQGPEFLTYFQNEAQLDKSGLPSDRFFAERPEGSVSTLKIQRTQQEDSAVYLCASSYGTGTYEQYFGPGTRLTVT.